The 4 T cell receptor beta chains presented below share a single source sample, sequenced in a study of graft-versus-host responses after intestinal transplantation. TCRdb's copy holds only in-frame clones and misses some; the assay was immunoSEQ multiplex PCR. The profile covers 85,000 to 90,000 clones, with 85% to 90% appearing a single time and around 0.1% taken by the ten largest. For these TCRs, the target antigens are not known. The sample here was unstimulated CD4+ T cells sorted from spleen or lymph node cells, taken before intestinal transplant. These receptors originate from a human donor who received an intestinal transplant.

This sequence joins TRBV7-6 and TRBJ2-7; 16 nucleotides agree with TRBD2. CDR1 SGHVS and CDR2 FNYEAQ come from the germline V gene. Unmatched junction bases numbered 3, after V lost 5 bases and J lost 2 bases. CDR3 length equals 16 residues. The chain's CDR3 is CASSQGLAGGPYEQYF. In DNA form, the CDR3 reads TGTGCCAGCAGCCAGGGACTAGCGGGGGGGCCCTACGAGCAGTACTTC.

The chain links TRBV18 to TRBJ2-3, with D tentatively TRBD2 (6 bases). The CDR3 is 15 amino acids. Germline V lookup: CDR1 KGHSH, CDR2 LQKENI. Trimming removed 4 bases from V and 3 bases from J, with 14 bases in between. CDR3 protein: CASSLVLADTDTQYF. The DNA of the CDR3 is TGTGCCAGCTCACTGGTACTAGCAGATACAGATACGCAGTATTTT.

This clone was seen only a few times. The chain is built from TRBV10-3 and TRBJ2-1; 7 bases are a match to TRBD1. The length of the CDR3 is 12 residues. CDR1 is ENHRY, CDR2 SYGVKD, per germline. V trimming: 6 bases; J trimming: 7 bases; junction bases outside the gene matches: 3. CDR3 loop: CAISWTGNEQFF. The CDR3, as DNA: TGTGCCATCAGCTGGACAGGAAATGAGCAGTTCTTC.

The chain couples TRBV10-3 to TRBJ1-2; 10 bases fit TRBD1. CDR1 and CDR2 (germline): ENHRY, SYGVKD. Losses at the gene ends were 3 bases for V and 8 bases for J; bases not matched to a gene: 12. This CDR3 spans 16 amino acids. CDR3 loop: CAISDTDRGRTRGYTF. CDR3 bases: TGTGCCATCAGTGACACCGACAGGGGGCGCACTAGGGGCTACACCTTC.